The rows below give T cell receptor beta chains drawn from one sample of a study of cytomegalovirus exposure and HLA in healthy donors. The protocol was immunoSEQ multiplex PCR, while the TCRdb copy is restricted to in-frame clones and leaves out a portion. This table has about 170,000 clones, over 70% appearing once. Input material: PBMCs. The receptor set was obtained from a female donor in good health and CMV-seronegative. The CDR3 runs from the conserved cysteine through the conserved F or W. A D gene is named only where the DNA matches it firmly. The size entry is marked missing in some rows and otherwise reads once, few, many or a size class.

J: TRBJ2-7
D: TRBD1
size: -
V: TRBV13
CDR3: CASSRRGQGAYEQYF
DNA: TGTGCCAGCAGCCGAAGGGGACAGGGGGCCTACGAGCAGTACTTC

J: TRBJ2-2
D: TRBD1
size: -
V: TRBV5-6
CDR3: CASSLPTGGTGELFF
DNA: TGTGCCAGCAGCTTGCCGACAGGGGGCACCGGGGAGCTGTTTTTT

J: TRBJ1-4
D: -
size: -
V: TRBV14
CDR3: CASSQGASEKLFF
DNA: TGTGCCAGCAGCCAGGGGGCGAGCGAAAAACTGTTTTTT

J: TRBJ2-7
D: -
size: -
V: TRBV5-1
CDR3: CASSFTAGTYEQYF
DNA: TGCGCCAGCAGCTTCACAGCGGGCACCTACGAGCAGTACTTC

J: TRBJ1-3
D: -
size: -
V: TRBV6-1
CDR3: CATSGFSGNTIYF
DNA: TGTGCCACTTCAGGGTTCTCTGGAAACACCATATATTTT

J: TRBJ2-1
D: TRBD2
size: few
V: TRBV15
CDR3: CATSREGLATSYNEQFF
DNA: TGTGCCACCAGCAGGGAGGGACTAGCGACCTCCTACAATGAGCAGTTCTTC

J: TRBJ2-5
D: TRBD1
size: -
V: TRBV19
CDR3: CASSAGGSKETQYF
DNA: TGTGCCAGTAGTGCAGGGGGAAGTAAAGAGACCCAGTACTTC

J: TRBJ2-7
D: -
size: -
V: TRBV7-8
CDR3: CASSFGQTYEQYF
DNA: TGTGCCAGCAGCTTTGGGCAGACCTACGAGCAGTACTTC

J: TRBJ1-1
D: TRBD1
size: -
V: TRBV2
CDR3: CASPAAGQPNTEAFF
DNA: TGTGCCAGCCCGGCCGCGGGACAGCCTAACACTGAAGCTTTCTTT

J: TRBJ1-5
D: -
size: -
V: TRBV5-4
CDR3: CASSVSGEGSNQPQHF
DNA: TGTGCCAGCAGCGTGTCGGGAGAGGGGAGCAATCAGCCCCAGCATTTT

J: TRBJ2-5
D: TRBD2
size: -
V: TRBV9
CDR3: CASSAQSSGSWETQYF
DNA: TGTGCCAGCAGCGCTCAATCTAGCGGGAGTTGGGAGACCCAGTACTTC

J: TRBJ2-2
D: -
size: -
V: TRBV6-4
CDR3: CASSRDWSPTGELFF
DNA: TGTGCCAGCAGTCGGGACTGGAGTCCAACCGGGGAGCTGTTTTTT

J: TRBJ1-2
D: TRBD1
size: -
V: TRBV19
CDR3: CASSTQGGPDYGYTF
DNA: TGTGCCAGTAGTACCCAGGGGGGCCCGGACTATGGCTACACCTTC

J: TRBJ2-1
D: TRBD1
size: once
V: TRBV27
CDR3: CASSLGQHYNEQFF
DNA: TGTGCCAGCAGCCTGGGACAGCATTACAATGAGCAGTTCTTC

J: TRBJ2-3
D: TRBD2
size: -
V: TRBV9
CDR3: CASTRLSGGATDTQYF
DNA: TGTGCCAGCACCCGGCTTAGCGGGGGGGCCACAGATACGCAGTATTTT

J: TRBJ2-7
D: -
size: few
V: TRBV19
CDR3: CASKTGVSHYEQYF
DNA: TGTGCCAGTAAGACGGGGGTAAGCCACTACGAGCAGTACTTC

J: TRBJ2-7
D: TRBD2
size: -
V: TRBV27
CDR3: CASSSRTSGRGPVYEQYF
DNA: TGTGCCAGCAGTTCCAGGACTAGCGGGAGAGGTCCGGTCTACGAGCAGTACTTC

J: TRBJ1-5
D: -
size: -
V: TRBV5-4
CDR3: CASSPGLFGPQHF
DNA: TGTGCCAGCAGCCCGGGGTTATTCGGGCCCCAGCATTTT

J: TRBJ2-1
D: -
size: -
V: TRBV10-1
CDR3: CASSDETTGEQFF
DNA: TGCGCCAGCAGTGACGAGACAACAGGTGAGCAGTTCTTC

J: TRBJ2-1
D: TRBD2
size: few
V: TRBV2
CDR3: CATPTSGKVNEQFF
DNA: TGTGCCACCCCGACTAGCGGGAAAGTGAATGAGCAGTTCTTC

J: TRBJ1-1
D: -
size: -
V: TRBV30
CDR3: CAWNWGEKGTEAFF
DNA: TGTGCCTGGAACTGGGGGGAGAAGGGCACTGAAGCTTTCTTT

J: TRBJ2-6
D: TRBD1
size: -
V: TRBV19
CDR3: CASMHGDRANGANVLTF
DNA: TGTGCCAGTATGCATGGGGACAGGGCTAATGGGGCCAACGTCCTGACTTTC

J: TRBJ2-7
D: TRBD2
size: -
V: TRBV4-2
CDR3: CASSQVAGETYEQYF
DNA: TGTGCCAGCAGCCAAGTAGCGGGAGAAACCTACGAGCAGTACTTC

J: TRBJ2-3
D: -
size: few
V: TRBV27
CDR3: CASSRGGAGTDTQYF
DNA: TGTGCCAGCAGCCGTGGCGGGGCCGGCACAGATACGCAGTATTTT

J: TRBJ2-5
D: TRBD2
size: once
V: TRBV6-1
CDR3: CASSARGGSETQYF
DNA: TGTGCCAGCAGTGCCCGGGGGGGGTCAGAGACCCAGTACTTC

J: TRBJ1-5
D: -
size: -
V: TRBV15
CDR3: CATSRQGPNQPQHF
DNA: TGTGCCACCAGCAGACAGGGTCCCAATCAGCCCCAGCATTTT

J: TRBJ1-1
D: TRBD1
size: few
V: TRBV11-3
CDR3: CASSLRGQGRNTEAFF
DNA: TGTGCCAGCAGCTTAAGGGGACAGGGTCGGAACACTGAAGCTTTCTTT

J: TRBJ2-3
D: -
size: -
V: TRBV6-1
CDR3: CASSERGQPFTDTQYF
DNA: TGTGCCAGCAGTGAACGCGGACAGCCTTTCACAGATACGCAGTATTTT

J: TRBJ2-3
D: TRBD2
size: few
V: TRBV29-1
CDR3: CSAKREGLTDTQYF
DNA: TGCAGCGCTAAGCGGGAGGGCCTCACAGATACGCAGTATTTT

J: TRBJ2-7
D: TRBD2
size: -
V: TRBV11-2
CDR3: CASSLMAGGYYEQYF
DNA: TGTGCCAGCAGCTTAATGGCGGGGGGCTACTACGAGCAGTACTTC